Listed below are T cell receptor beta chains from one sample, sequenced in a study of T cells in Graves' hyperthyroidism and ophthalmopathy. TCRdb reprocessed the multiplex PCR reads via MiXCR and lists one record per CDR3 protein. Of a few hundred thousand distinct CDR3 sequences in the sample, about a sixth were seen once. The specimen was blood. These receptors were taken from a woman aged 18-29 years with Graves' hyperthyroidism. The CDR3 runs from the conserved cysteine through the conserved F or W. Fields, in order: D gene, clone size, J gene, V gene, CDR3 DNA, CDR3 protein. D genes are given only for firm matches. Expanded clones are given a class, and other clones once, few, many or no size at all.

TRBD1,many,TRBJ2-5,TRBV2,TGTGCCAGCAAAGGGACAGAACAAGAGACCCAGTACTTC,CASKGTEQETQYF
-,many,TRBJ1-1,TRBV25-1,TGTGCCAGCAGTGAGCGGCAGCCGAACACTGAAGCTTTCTTT,CASSERQPNTEAFF
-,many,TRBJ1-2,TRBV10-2,TGCGCCAGCAGTGAGTCGGCACGCAGCTATGGCTACACCTTC,CASSESARSYGYTF
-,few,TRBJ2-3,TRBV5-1,TGCGCCAGCAGCCCCGGACGGAAAGATACGCAGTATTTT,CASSPGRKDTQYF
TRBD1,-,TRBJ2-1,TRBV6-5,TGTGCCAGCAGTTACACAGGGGGTAGCATACTCAATGAGCAGTTCTTC,CASSYTGGSILNEQFF
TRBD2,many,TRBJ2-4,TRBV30,TGTGCCTGGAGCGCTAGCGGGAGGTTAGGGAACATTCAGTACTTC,CAWSASGRLGNIQYF
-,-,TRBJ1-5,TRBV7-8,TGTGCCAGCAGCTTAGCCGGGGGATTGGGCAATCAGCCCCAGCATTTT,CASSLAGGLGNQPQHF
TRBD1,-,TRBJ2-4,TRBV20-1,TGCAGTGCCAAGGATCCAGGGACAGGGAAAAACATTCAGTACTTC,CSAKDPGTGKNIQYF
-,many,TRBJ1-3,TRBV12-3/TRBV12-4,TGTGCCAGCAGGGACAGTTCCTCTGGAAACACCATATATTTT,CASRDSSSGNTIYF
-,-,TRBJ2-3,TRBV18,TGTGCCAGCTACTACGGGGATACGCAGTATTTT,CASYYGDTQYF
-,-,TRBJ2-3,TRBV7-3,TGTGCCAGCAGCTTAAGATCCTCCCCCCGGGGCTTAGATACGCAGTATTTT,CASSLRSSPRGLDTQYF
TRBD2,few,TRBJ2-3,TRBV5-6,TGTGCCAGCAGACCCTCAACTAGCGGCCCCTGGAGGGATACGCAGTATTTT,CASRPSTSGPWRDTQYF
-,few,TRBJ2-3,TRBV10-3,TGTGCCATCAGAGAAGACATCGGGACAGATACGCAGTATTTT,CAIREDIGTDTQYF
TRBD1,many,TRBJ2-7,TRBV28,TGTGCCAGCAGTATAAGGACAGGGCTGGCCGAGCAGTACTTC,CASSIRTGLAEQYF
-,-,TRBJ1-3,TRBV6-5,TGTGCCAGCAGTTACTCGACGCCCGGCGCTGGAAACACCATATATTTT,CASSYSTPGAGNTIYF
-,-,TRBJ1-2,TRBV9,TGTGCCAGCAGCGTAGGGCGGGAGGCTAACTATGGCTACACCTTC,CASSVGREANYGYTF